Below are 2 T cell receptor beta chains sequenced from a single sample in a study of blood T cell repertoires in COVID-19. Generated by immunoSEQ multiplex PCR, the TCRdb table keeps only in-frame clones and is missing some. The data contain some 260,000 clones, 85% to 95% of them singletons. Sequences were obtained from PBMCs or T cells enriched from blood (not recorded which). Receptors originate from a young woman who had recovered from COVID-19.

The rearrangement joins TRBV28 to TRBJ2-1; tentatively, D is TRBD2 (6 bases). With 6 bases removed from V and 4 bases from J, the gap between germline ends came to 19 bases. Germline V gives CDR1 MDHEN, CDR2 SYDVKM. This CDR3 spans 16 amino acids. The CDR3 DNA reads as TGTGCCAGCAGCCCTTCCGGCAGCCGGGGGTACAATGAGCAGTTCTTC. Its protein product is CASSPSGSRGYNEQFF.

This chain connects TRBV3-1 (or the pseudogene TRBV3-2) to TRBJ1-4; D unresolved. V lost 5 bases, J lost 4 bases, and 5 bases lay in between. The CDR3 runs to 12 residues. CDR1 LGHDT and CDR2 YNNKEL come from the germline V gene (reference sequence). The CDR3 region has the DNA TGTGCCAGCAGCTCGGGTAATGAAAAACTGTTTTTT. Protein product: CASSSGNEKLFF.